Each of the 16 T cell receptor beta chains below was sequenced from the same sample in a study of T cells in Graves' hyperthyroidism and ophthalmopathy. Using RNA transcripts as the source, TCR beta CDR3 regions were amplified. TCR CDR3 underwent first-round RT-PCR with the HTBI primer set. TCRdb reprocessed the multiplex PCR reads via MiXCR and lists one record per CDR3 protein. This sample has approximately 620,000 distinct CDR3 sequences, with more than 11% found just once. Material for sequencing was blood. The receptors derive from a young woman with Graves' hyperthyroidism that later progressed to Graves' ophthalmopathy.

The CDR3 protein is CATSPLAAPTDTQYF. The CDR3 region has the DNA TGTGCCACCAGTCCCCTAGCGGCCCCCACAGATACGCAGTATTTT. The chain uses TRBV24-1 and TRBJ2-3; 7 bases map to TRBD2. The CDR3 extends over 15 amino acids. Germline V gene lookup returns CDR1 KGHDR and CDR2 SFDVKD. Unmatched junction bases numbered 7, after V lost 6 bases and J lost 2 bases.

To note about this clonotype: One base away lies a much larger clone, so this may be a sequencing read error. J is TRBJ2-5 and V is TRBV28; 9 positions match TRBD2. Germline CDR1 and CDR2: MDHEN and SYDVKM. The CDR3 runs 14 residues. Germline trimming cut 5 bases from V and 3 bases from J; bases unmatched to any gene: 4. The CDR3 spells CASSLLAGEETQYF. CDR3 coding DNA: TGTGCCAGCAGTCTATTAGCGGGAGAAGAGACCCAGTACTTC.

This clonotype was detected ten times or more. V gene TRBV11-2 combines with J gene TRBJ2-7; 11 nucleotides match TRBD2. Looked up from germline, CDR1 is SGHAT and CDR2 is FQNNGV. J was trimmed by 7 bases and V by 3 bases; bases with no gene match: 14. The CDR3 runs to 17 residues. CDR3 DNA sequence: TGTGCCAGCAGCTTCCCTCCCTTAGCGGGAGGGGTACGGGAGCAGTACTTC. Translation: CASSFPPLAGGVREQYF.

This clonotype was recorded at least ten times. The rearrangement uses TRBV5-1 and TRBJ2-1; D remains unclear. This CDR3 has 15 amino acids. Deletions cut 1 base from V and 2 bases from J, with 10 bases between. CDR1 SGHRS and CDR2 YFSETQ come from the germline V gene. CDR3 sequence reads: CASSLLSDPYNEQFF. The CDR3 DNA reads as TGCGCCAGCAGCTTGCTGTCCGACCCCTACAATGAGCAGTTCTTC.

Comment on this clonotype: This clone may be a read error of a much larger clone one base away. J is TRBJ1-1 and V is TRBV5-1; D may be TRBD1 (6 bases). The V end lost 2 bases, the J end lost 7 bases, and 21 bases lay between the germline ends. There are 16 residues in the CDR3. Germline V gives CDR1 SGHRS, CDR2 YFSETQ. CDR3 DNA sequence: TGCGCCAGCAGCTTCGGACAGTACGGGATGGTCATTGAAGCTTTCTTT. It codes for CASSFGQYGMVIEAFF. Variable domain in full (rest from reference TRBV5-1 and TRBJ1-1): KAGVTQTPRYLIKTRGQQVTLSCSPISGHRSVSWYQQTPGQGLQFLFEYFSETQRNKGNFPGRFSGRQFSNSRSEMNVSTLELGDSALYLCASSFGQYGMVIEAFFGQGTRLTVV.

This clonotype was seen ten or more times. V and J are TRBV20-1 and TRBJ2-3; 10 bases match TRBD1. CDR1 and CDR2 (germline): DFQATT, SNEGSKA (reference sequence). V dropped 6 bases and J dropped 6; count of bases not matched to a gene: 15. The CDR3 is 16 amino acids. The CDR3 sequence: CSASGRGTGVSDTQYF. CDR3 coding DNA: TGCAGTGCGTCGGGAAGGGGGACAGGGGTTTCGGATACGCAGTATTTT.

This clonotype has ten or more counts. The chain is built from TRBV7-9 and TRBJ2-3; D not certain. Germline V gene lookup returns CDR1 SEHNR and CDR2 FQNEAQ (reference sequence). The CDR3 is 13 residues long. Between the trimmed V and J ends, which lost 3 bases and 4 bases, there was a span of 8 bases. CDR3 region: CASSFSVADTQYF. CDR3 nucleotides: TGTGCCAGCAGCTTTAGTGTGGCAGATACGCAGTATTTT.

The CDR3 loop reads CSLGAERGYGYTF. The CDR3 DNA reads TGCAGCCTTGGGGCTGAAAGGGGCTATGGCTACACCTTC. The genes are TRBV29-1 and TRBJ1-2, with D perhaps TRBD1 (5 bases). Trimming left V 8 bases short and J 4 bases short, with 17 bases between. CDR1 is SQVTM and CDR2 is ANQGSEA in the germline V gene. There are 13 residues in the CDR3.

Ten or more counts support this clonotype. The chain links TRBV6-1 to TRBJ2-7; D unclear. This CDR3 spans 15 amino acids. The ends were cut back, 3 bases at V and 2 bases at J, with 14 bases in the middle. Germline assignment: CDR1 MNHNS and CDR2 SASEGT. The CDR3 region is CASSETSTAAYEQYF. CDR3 DNA: TGTGCCAGCAGTGAGACTTCGACTGCTGCCTACGAGCAGTACTTC.

This clonotype was observed a handful of times. This chain connects TRBV12-3 or TRBV12-4 to TRBJ2-5; 12 nucleotides align to TRBD2. The CDR3 length is 16 residues. Unmatched junction bases numbered 6, after V lost 6 bases and J lost 1 base. The CDR3 bases are TGTGCCAGCAGCTCCGGGACTAGCGGGTTCCAAGAGACCCAGTACTTC. It translates to CASSSGTSGFQETQYF.

This clonotype has more than one count but fewer than ten. The chain uses TRBV30 and TRBJ1-1; TRBD1 agrees at 7 bases. The CDR3 spans 13 residues. Trimming removed 5 bases from V and 3 bases from J; junction bases left unmatched: 6. Germline V gene sequence: CDR1 GTSNPN, CDR2 SVGIG (reference sequence). The CDR3 DNA is TGTGCCTGGGCCTCAGGGGGAGACACTGAAGCTTTCTTT. Its protein is CAWASGGDTEAFF.

The gene calls are TRBV11-2 and TRBJ2-3, with a possible D match to TRBD2 (5 bases). CDR1 and CDR2 (germline): SGHAT, FQNNGV. V lost 1 base to trimming and J lost 3 bases, with 14 bases between them. The CDR3 runs 16 residues. The CDR3 region has the DNA TGTGCCAGCAGCTTAGTGACGGGGAGTAAAACAGATACGCAGTATTTT. This translates into CASSLVTGSKTDTQYF.

V is TRBV5-4 and J is TRBJ2-2; 10 bases line up with TRBD1. Germline CDR1 SGHNT, CDR2 YYREEE (reference sequence). There are 15 residues in the CDR3. Unmatched junction bases numbered 3, after V lost 3 bases and J lost 4 bases. This CDR3 is CASSYDRGLTGELFF. The CDR3 DNA reads as TGTGCCAGCAGCTACGACAGGGGGCTCACCGGGGAGCTGTTTTTT.

This chain uses TRBV20-1 with TRBJ1-5, with unresolved D. Per the germline V gene, CDR1 is DFQATT and CDR2 is SNEGSKA (reference sequence). Trimming took off 1 base at V and 1 base at J, with 5 bases between the two ends. The CDR3 sequence is 13 residues long. The CDR3 protein is CSARVESNQPQHF. In DNA form, the CDR3 reads TGCAGTGCTAGAGTGGAGAGCAATCAGCCCCAGCATTTT.

This clonotype has at least ten counts. The chain combines TRBV5-1 with TRBJ1-1; D unclear. Deletions cut 1 base from V and 0 bases from J, with 16 bases between. The CDR3 has 17 residues. Germline V gene lookup returns CDR1 SGHRS and CDR2 YFSETQ. The CDR3 DNA is TGCGCCAGCAGCTTGTGGATTGTCGGCCCTATGAACACTGAAGCTTTCTTT. Its translation: CASSLWIVGPMNTEAFF.

The sample holds many counts of this clonotype. The J gene is TRBJ1-6, the V gene TRBV3-1, with TRBD1 as a possible D gene (6 bases). V was trimmed by 0 bases and J by 14 bases, leaving 17 bases between them. CDR1 LGHDT and CDR2 YNNKEL come from the germline V gene (reference sequence). The CDR3 runs 15 residues. For the CDR3, the DNA is TGTGCCAGCAGCCAAGAAGTCATAGGACAGACTACCCTCCACTTT. Translating it yields CASSQEVIGQTTLHF.